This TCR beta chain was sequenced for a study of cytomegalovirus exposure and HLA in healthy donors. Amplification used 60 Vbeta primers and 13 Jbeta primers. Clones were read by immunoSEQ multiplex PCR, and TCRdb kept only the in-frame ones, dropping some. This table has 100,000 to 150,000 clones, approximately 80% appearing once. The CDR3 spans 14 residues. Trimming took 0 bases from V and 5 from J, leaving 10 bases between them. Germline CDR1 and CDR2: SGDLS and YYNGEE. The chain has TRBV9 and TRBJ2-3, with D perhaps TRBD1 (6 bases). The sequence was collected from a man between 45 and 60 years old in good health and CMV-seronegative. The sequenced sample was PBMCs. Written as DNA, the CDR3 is TGTGCCAGCAGCGTAGATACAGGGCAAGATACGCAGTATTTT. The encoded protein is CASSVDTGQDTQYF. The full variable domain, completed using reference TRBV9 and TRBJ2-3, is DSGVTQTPKHLITATGQRVTLRCSPRSGDLSVYWYQQSLDQGLQFLIQYYNGEERAKGNILERFSAQQFPDLHSELNLSSLELGDSALYFCASSVDTGQDTQYFGPGTRLTVL.